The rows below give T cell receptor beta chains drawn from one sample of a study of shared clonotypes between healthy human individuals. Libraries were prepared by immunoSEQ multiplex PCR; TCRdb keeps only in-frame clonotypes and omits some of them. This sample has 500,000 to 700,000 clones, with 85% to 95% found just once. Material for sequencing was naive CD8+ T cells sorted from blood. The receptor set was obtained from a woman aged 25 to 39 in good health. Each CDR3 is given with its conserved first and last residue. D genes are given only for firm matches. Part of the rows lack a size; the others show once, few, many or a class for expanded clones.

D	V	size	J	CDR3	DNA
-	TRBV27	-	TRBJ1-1	CASSLGWGGTEAFF	TGTGCCAGCAGTTTAGGCTGGGGGGGCACTGAAGCTTTCTTT
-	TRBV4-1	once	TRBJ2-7	CASSQWVRAAYEQYF	TGCGCCAGCAGCCAATGGGTCAGGGCCGCCTACGAGCAGTACTTC
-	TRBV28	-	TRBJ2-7	CASSYLATSPSYEQYF	TGTGCCAGCAGCTACCTAGCGACCAGCCCCTCCTACGAGCAGTACTTC
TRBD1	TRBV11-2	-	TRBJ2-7	CASSSKGQGYEQYF	TGTGCCAGCAGCTCAAAGGGACAGGGCTACGAGCAGTACTTC
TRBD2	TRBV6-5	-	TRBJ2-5	CASSPWTRSETQYF	TGTGCCAGCAGTCCCTGGACTAGATCGGAGACCCAGTACTTC
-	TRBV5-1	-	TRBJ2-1	CARTRNQSNEQFF	TGCGCCAGGACCCGTAACCAATCCAATGAGCAGTTCTTC
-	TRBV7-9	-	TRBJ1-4	CASSSSGLNEKLFF	TGTGCCAGCAGTTCATCGGGGCTTAATGAAAAACTGTTTTTT
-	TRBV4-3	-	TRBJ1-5	CASSQETGPGSNQPQHF	TGCGCCAGCAGCCAAGAAACGGGGCCCGGAAGCAATCAGCCCCAGCATTTT
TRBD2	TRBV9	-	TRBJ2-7	CASSAEGTSGRAYEQYF	TGTGCCAGCAGCGCTGAAGGGACTAGCGGGAGGGCCTACGAGCAGTACTTC
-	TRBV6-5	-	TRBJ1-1	CASSYSSSGVNTEAFF	TGTGCCAGCAGTTACTCTAGTTCGGGGGTAAACACTGAAGCTTTCTTT
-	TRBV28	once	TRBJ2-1	CASRGPDSYNEQFF	TGTGCCAGCAGAGGGCCCGACTCCTACAATGAGCAGTTCTTC
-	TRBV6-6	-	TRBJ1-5	CASSYGPDGQPQHF	TGTGCCAGCAGTTATGGTCCGGACGGTCAGCCCCAGCATTTT